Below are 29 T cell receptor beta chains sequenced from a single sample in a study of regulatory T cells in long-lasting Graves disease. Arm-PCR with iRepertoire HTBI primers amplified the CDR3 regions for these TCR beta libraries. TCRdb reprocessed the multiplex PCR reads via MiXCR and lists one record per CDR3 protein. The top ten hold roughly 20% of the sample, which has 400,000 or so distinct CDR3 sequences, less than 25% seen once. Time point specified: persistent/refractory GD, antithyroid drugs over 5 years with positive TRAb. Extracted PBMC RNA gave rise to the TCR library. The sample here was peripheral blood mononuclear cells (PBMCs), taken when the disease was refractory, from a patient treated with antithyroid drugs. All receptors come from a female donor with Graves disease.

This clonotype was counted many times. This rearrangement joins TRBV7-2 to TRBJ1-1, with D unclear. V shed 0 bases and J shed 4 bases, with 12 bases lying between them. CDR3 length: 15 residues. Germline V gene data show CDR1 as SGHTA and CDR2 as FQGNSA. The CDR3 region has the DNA TGTGCCAGCAGCTTAGCTAACCCGGAGGGCACTGAAGCTTTCTTT. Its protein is CASSLANPEGTEAFF.

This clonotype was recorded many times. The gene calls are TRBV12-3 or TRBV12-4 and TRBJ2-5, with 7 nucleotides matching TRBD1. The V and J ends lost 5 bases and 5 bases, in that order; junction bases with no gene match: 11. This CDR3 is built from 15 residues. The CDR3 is CASSLGQRGLETQYF. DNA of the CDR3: TGTGCCAGCAGTCTGGGACAGAGAGGGTTGGAGACCCAGTACTTC.

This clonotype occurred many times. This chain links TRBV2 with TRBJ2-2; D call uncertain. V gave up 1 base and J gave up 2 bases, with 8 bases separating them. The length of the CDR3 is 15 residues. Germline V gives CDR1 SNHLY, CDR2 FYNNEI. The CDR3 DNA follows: TGTGCCAGCAGTGAAGTTGAAATTAACACCGGGGAGCTGTTTTTT. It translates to CASSEVEINTGELFF.

Here the CDR3 reads CAISERGVYGEQYF. CDR3 DNA: TGTGCCATCAGTGAGAGGGGAGTGTATGGCGAGCAGTACTTC. The rearrangement joins TRBV10-3 to TRBJ2-7; D possibly matches TRBD1 or TRBD2 (5 bases each). Trimming removed 2 bases from V and 6 bases from J, with 14 bases in between. The CDR3 loop spans 14 amino acids. Germline V gives CDR1 ENHRY, CDR2 SYGVKD.

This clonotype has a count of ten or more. In DNA form, the CDR3 reads TGCAGTGCTAGAAAAATTGGGGCTGGAAACACCATATATTTT. This sequence encodes CSARKIGAGNTIYF. The J gene is TRBJ1-3, the V gene TRBV20-1; no firm D call. CDR1 and CDR2 (germline): DFQATT, SNEGSKA (reference sequence). Trimming shortened V by 2 bases and J by 2 bases, and 10 bases separated the two germline ends. The CDR3 spans 14 residues.

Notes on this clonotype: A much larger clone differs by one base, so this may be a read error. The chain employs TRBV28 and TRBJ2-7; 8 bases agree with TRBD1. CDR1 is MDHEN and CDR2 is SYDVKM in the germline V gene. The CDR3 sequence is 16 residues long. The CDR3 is CASILWTGLKGDEQYF. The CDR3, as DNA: TGTGCCAGCATTTTATGGACAGGGCTAAAGGGGGACGAGCAGTACTTC.

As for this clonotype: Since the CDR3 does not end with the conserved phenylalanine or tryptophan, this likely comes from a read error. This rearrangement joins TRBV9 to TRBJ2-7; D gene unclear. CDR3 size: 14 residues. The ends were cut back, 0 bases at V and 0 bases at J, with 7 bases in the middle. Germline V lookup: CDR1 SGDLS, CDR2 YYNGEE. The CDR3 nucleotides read TGTGCCAGCAGCGTAGGCAGGACCTCCTACGAGCAGTACCTC. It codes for CASSVGRTSYEQYL.

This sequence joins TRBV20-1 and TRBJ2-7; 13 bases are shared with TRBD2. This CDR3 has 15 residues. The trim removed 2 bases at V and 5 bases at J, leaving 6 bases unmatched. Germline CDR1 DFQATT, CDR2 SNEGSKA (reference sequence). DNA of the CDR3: TGCAGTGCTAGATCCGGGACTAGCGGGACCCACGAGCAGTACTTC. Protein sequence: CSARSGTSGTHEQYF.

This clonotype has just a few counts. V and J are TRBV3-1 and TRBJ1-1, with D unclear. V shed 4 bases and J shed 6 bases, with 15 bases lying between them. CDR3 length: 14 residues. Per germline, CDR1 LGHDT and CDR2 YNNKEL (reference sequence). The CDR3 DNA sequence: TGTGCCAGCAGCCTCCAACCAAGCGGGGCTGAAGCTTTCTTT. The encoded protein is CASSLQPSGAEAFF.

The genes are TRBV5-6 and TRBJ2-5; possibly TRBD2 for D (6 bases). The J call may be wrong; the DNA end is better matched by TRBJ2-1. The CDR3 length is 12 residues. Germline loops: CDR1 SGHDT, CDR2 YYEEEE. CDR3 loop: CASSFGGDEQFF. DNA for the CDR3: TGTGCCAGCAGCTTCGGGGGAGATGAGCAGTTCTTC.

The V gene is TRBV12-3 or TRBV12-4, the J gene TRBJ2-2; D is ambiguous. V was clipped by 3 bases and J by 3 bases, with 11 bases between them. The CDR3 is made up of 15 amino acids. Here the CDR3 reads CASSFMVSDTGELFF. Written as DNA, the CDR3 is TGTGCCAGCAGTTTTATGGTCTCTGACACCGGGGAGCTGTTTTTT.

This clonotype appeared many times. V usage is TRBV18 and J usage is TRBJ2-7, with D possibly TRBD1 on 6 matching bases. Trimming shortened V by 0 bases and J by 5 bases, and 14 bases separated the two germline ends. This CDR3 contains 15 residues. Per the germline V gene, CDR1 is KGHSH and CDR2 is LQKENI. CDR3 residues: CASSPPTNRAHEQYF. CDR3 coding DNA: TGTGCCAGCTCACCACCGACTAACAGGGCCCACGAGCAGTACTTC. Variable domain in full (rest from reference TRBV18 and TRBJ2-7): NAGVMQNPRHLVRRRGQEARLRCSPMKGHSHVYWYRQLPEEGLKFMVYLQKENIIDESGMPKERFSAEFPKEGPSILRIQQVVRGDSAAYFCASSPPTNRAHEQYFGPGTRLTVT.

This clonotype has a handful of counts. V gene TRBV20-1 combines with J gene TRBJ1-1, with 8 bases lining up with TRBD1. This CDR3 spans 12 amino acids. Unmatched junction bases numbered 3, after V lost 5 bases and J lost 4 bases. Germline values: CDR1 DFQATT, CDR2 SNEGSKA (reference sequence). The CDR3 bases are TGCAGTGCTCGTACAGGGGGCACTGAAGCTTTCTTT. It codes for CSARTGGTEAFF.

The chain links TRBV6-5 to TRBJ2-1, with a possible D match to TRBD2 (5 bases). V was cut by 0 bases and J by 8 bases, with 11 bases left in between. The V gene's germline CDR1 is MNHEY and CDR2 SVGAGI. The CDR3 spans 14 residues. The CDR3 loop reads CASSYSMSGDEQFF. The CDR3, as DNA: TGTGCCAGCAGTTACTCGATGAGCGGTGATGAGCAGTTCTTC.

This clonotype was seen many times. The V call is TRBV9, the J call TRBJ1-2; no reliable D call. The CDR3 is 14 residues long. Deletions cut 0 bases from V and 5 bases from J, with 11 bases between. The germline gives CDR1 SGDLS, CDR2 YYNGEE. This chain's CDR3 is CASSVAPSGYGYTF. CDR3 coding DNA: TGTGCCAGCAGCGTAGCACCGTCGGGGTATGGCTACACCTTC.

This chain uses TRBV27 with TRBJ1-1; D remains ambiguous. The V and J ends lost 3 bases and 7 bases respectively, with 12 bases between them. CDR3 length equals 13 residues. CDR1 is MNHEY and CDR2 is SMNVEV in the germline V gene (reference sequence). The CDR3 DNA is TGTGCCAGCAGTTTGGTCTACAGCCATGAAGCTTTCTTT. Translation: CASSLVYSHEAFF.

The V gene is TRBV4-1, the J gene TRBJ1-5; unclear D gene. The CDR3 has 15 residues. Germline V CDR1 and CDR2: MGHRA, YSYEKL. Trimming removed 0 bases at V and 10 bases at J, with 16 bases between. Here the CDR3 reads CASSQEGRSDGPQHF. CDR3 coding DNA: TGCGCCAGCAGCCAAGAGGGCCGTAGTGATGGACCCCAGCATTTT.

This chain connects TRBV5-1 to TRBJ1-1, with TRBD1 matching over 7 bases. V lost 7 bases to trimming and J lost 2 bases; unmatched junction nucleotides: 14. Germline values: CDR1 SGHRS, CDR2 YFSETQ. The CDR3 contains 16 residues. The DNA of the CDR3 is TGCGCCAGCTCCCCTCGCGCCACAGGGGCAAACACTGAAGCTTTCTTT. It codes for CASSPRATGANTEAFF.

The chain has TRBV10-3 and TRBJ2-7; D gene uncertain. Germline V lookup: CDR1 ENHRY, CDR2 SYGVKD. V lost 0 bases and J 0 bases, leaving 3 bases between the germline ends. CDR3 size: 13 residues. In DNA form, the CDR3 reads TGTGCCATCAGTGAGTCAAGCTCCTACGAGCAGTACTTC. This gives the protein CAISESSSYEQYF.

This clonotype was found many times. CDR3 sequence reads: CASSPRLADTYEQYF. As DNA, the CDR3 is TGTGCCAGCTCACCGAGGCTAGCGGATACCTACGAGCAGTACTTC. This chain uses TRBV18 with TRBJ2-7; 7 bases fit TRBD2. Losses at the gene ends were 3 bases for V and 2 bases for J; bases not matched to a gene: 7. CDR1 and CDR2 from the germline V gene are KGHSH and LQKENI. This CDR3 is 15 amino acids long.

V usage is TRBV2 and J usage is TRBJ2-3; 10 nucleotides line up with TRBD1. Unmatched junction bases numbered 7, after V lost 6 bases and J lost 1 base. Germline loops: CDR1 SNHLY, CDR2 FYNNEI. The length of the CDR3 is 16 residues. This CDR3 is CASRWTGTGGTDTQYF. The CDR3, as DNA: TGTGCCAGCAGATGGACCGGGACAGGGGGCACAGATACGCAGTATTTT.

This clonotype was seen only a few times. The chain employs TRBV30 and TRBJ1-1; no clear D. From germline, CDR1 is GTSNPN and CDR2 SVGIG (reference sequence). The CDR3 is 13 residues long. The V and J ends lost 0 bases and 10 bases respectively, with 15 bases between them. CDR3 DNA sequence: TGTGCCTGGAGTGTAACACAGACCAAGGGAGCTTTCTTT. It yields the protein CAWSVTQTKGAFF.

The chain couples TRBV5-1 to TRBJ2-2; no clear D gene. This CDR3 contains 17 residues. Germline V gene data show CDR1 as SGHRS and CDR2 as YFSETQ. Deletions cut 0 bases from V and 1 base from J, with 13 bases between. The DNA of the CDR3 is TGCGCCAGCAGCTTGGTCCCGATAGTTAAGAACACCGGGGAGCTGTTTTTT. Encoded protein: CASSLVPIVKNTGELFF.

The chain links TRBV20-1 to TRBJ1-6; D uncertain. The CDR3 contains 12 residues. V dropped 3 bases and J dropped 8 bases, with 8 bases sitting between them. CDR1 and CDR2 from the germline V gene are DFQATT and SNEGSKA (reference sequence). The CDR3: CSASESDSPLHF. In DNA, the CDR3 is TGCAGTGCTAGCGAGTCTGATTCACCCCTCCACTTT.

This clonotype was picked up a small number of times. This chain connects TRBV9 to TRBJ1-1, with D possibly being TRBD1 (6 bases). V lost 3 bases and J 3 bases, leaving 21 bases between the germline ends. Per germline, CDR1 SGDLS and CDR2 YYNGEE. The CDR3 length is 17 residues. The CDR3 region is CASSALGGGAGYTEAFF. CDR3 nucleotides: TGTGCCAGCAGCGCCCTTGGGGGGGGCGCCGGGTACACTGAAGCTTTCTTT.

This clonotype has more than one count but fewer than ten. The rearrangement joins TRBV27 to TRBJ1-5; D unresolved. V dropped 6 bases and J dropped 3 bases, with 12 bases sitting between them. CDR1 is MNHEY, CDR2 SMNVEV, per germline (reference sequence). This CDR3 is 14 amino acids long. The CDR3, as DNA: TGTGCCAGCAGCCCCCAACAATACAATCAGCCCCAGCATTTT. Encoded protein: CASSPQQYNQPQHF.

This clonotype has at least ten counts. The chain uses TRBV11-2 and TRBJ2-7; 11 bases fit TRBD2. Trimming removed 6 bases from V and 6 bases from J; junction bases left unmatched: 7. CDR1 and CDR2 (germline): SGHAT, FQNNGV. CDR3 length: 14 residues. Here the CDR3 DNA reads TGTGCCAGCAGAGTAGCGGGAGGGCCTGGCGAGCAGTACTTC. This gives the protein CASRVAGGPGEQYF. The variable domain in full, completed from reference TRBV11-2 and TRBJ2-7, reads EAGVAQSPRYKIIEKRQSVAFWCNPISGHATLYWYQQILGQGPKLLIQFQNNGVVDDSQLPKDRFSAERLKGVDSTLKIQPAKLEDSAVYLCASRVAGGPGEQYFGPGTRLTVT.

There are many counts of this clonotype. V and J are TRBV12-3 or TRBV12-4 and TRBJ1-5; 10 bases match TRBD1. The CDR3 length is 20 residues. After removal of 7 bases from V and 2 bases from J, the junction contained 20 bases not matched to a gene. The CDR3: CASTSPVGTGDPYGNQPQHF. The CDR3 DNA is TGTGCCAGCACCTCCCCAGTAGGGACAGGGGATCCATATGGCAATCAGCCCCAGCATTTT.

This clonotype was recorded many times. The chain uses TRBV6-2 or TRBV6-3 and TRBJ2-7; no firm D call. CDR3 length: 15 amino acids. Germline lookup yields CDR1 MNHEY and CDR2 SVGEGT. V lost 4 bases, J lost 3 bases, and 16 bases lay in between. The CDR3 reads CASSSIRQGSYEQYF. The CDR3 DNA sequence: TGTGCCAGCAGTTCTATTCGACAAGGAAGCTACGAGCAGTACTTC.